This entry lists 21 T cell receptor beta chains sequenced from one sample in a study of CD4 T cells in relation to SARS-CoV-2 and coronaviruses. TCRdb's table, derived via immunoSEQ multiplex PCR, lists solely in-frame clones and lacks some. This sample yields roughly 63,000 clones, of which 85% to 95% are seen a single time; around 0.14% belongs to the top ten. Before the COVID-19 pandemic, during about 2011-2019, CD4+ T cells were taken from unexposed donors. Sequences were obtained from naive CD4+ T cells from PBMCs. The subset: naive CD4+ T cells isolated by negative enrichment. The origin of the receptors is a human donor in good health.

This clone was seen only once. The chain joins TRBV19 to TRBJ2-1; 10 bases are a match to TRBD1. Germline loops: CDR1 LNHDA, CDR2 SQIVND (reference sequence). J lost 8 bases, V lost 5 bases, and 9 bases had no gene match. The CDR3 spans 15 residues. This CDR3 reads CASSPWGQGNYEQFF. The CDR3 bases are TGTGCCAGTAGTCCGTGGGGACAGGGGAACTATGAGCAGTTCTTC.

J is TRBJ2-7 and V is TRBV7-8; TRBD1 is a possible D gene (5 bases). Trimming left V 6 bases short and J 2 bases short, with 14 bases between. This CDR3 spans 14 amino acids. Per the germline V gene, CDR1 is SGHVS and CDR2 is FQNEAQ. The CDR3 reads CASRPTHRTYEQYF. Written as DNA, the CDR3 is TGTGCCAGCAGACCTACGCACAGGACCTACGAGCAGTACTTC.

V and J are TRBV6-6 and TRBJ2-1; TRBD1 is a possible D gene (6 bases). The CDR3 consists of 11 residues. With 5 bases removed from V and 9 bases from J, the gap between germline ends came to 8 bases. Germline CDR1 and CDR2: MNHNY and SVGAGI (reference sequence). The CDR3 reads CASSPGVEQFF. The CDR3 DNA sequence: TGTGCCAGCAGTCCAGGGGTTGAGCAGTTCTTC.

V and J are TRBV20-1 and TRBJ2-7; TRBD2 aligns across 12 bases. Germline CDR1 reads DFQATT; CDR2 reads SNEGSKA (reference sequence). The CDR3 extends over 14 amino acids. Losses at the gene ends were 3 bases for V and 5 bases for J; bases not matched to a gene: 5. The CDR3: CSASRLAGGNEQYF. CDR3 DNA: TGCAGTGCTAGTAGGCTAGCGGGAGGGAACGAGCAGTACTTC.

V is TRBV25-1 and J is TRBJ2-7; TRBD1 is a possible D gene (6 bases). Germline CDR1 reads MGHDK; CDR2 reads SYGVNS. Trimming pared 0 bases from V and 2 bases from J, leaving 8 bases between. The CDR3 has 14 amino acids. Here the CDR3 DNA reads TGTGCCAGCAGTGAATATAGGGACACCTACGAGCAGTACTTC. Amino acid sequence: CASSEYRDTYEQYF.

As DNA, the CDR3 is TGTGCCAGCAGTTTCAGAAGGACAGGTTTGAACACTGAAGCTTTCTTT. Its translation: CASSFRRTGLNTEAFF. J is TRBJ1-1 and V is TRBV28; 7 nucleotides match TRBD1. Trimming removed 3 bases from V and 0 bases from J; junction bases left unmatched: 7. The CDR3 is made up of 16 amino acids. Germline assignment: CDR1 MDHEN and CDR2 SYDVKM.

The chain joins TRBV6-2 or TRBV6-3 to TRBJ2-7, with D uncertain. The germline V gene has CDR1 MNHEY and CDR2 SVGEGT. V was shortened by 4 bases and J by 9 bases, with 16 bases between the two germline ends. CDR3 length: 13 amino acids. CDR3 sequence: CASSFETGLGQYF. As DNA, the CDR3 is TGTGCCAGCAGTTTTGAAACCGGGTTGGGGCAGTACTTC.

The CDR3 loop is CAIQPGQGNQPQHF. The CDR3 DNA sequence: TGTGCCATCCAGCCGGGACAGGGGAATCAGCCCCAGCATTTT. This chain joins TRBV10-3 and TRBJ1-5; 10 bases fit TRBD1. The germline gives CDR1 ENHRY, CDR2 SYGVKD. J lost 4 bases, V lost 8 bases, and 5 bases had no gene match. The CDR3 loop spans 14 amino acids.

CDR3 DNA sequence: TGTGCCAGCAGCGAGGGGGGGAAATACAATGAGCAGTTCTTC. Protein: CASSEGGKYNEQFF. This chain links TRBV7-3 with TRBJ2-1, with D tentatively TRBD2 (7 bases). The CDR3 contains 14 residues. The V and J ends lost 5 bases and 4 bases respectively, with 12 bases between them. The germline V gene has CDR1 SGHTA and CDR2 FQGTGA.

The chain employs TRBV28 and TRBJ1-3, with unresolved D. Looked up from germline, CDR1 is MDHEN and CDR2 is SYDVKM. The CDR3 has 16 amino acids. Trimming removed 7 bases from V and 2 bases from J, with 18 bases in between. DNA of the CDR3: TGTGCCAGCACCCTTATCGGATCGGATCCTGGAAACACCATATATTTT. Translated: CASTLIGSDPGNTIYF.

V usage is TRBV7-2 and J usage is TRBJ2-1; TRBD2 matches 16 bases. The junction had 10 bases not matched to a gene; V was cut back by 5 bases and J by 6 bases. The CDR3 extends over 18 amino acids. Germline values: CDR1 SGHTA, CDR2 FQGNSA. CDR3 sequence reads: CASSTGTSGRVRPNEQFF. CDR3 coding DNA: TGTGCCAGCAGCACGGGGACTAGCGGGAGGGTCCGGCCCAATGAGCAGTTCTTC.

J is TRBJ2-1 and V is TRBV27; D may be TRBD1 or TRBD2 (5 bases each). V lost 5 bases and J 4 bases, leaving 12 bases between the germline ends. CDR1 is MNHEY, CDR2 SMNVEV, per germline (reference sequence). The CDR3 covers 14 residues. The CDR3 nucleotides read TGTGCCAGCAGTCCCCGGGACCGATACAATGAGCAGTTCTTC. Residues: CASSPRDRYNEQFF.

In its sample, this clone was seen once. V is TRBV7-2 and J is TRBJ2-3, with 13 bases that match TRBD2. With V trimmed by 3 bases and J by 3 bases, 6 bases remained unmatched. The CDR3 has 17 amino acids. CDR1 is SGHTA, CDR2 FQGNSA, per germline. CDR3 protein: CASSFGLAGAGTDTQYF. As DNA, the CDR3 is TGTGCCAGCAGCTTCGGACTAGCGGGGGCGGGTACAGATACGCAGTATTTT.

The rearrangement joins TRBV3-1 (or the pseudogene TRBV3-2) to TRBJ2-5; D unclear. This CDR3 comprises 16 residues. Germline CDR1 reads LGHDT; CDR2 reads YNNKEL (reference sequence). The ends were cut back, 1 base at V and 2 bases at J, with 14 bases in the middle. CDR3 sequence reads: CASSQGGRLLQETQYF. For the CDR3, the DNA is TGTGCCAGCAGCCAAGGGGGTCGGCTTCTACAAGAGACCCAGTACTTC.

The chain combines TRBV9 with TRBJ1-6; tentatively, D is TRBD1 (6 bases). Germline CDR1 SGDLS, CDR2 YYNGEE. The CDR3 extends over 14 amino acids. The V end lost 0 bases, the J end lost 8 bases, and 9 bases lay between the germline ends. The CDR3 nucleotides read TGTGCCAGCAGCGTAGCAGGGGTAGATTCACCCCTCCACTTT. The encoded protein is CASSVAGVDSPLHF.

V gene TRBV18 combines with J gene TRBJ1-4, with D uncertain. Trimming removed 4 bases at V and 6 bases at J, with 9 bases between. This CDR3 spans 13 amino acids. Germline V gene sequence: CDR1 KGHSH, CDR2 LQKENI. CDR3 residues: CASSRSVDEKLFF. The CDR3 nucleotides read TGTGCCAGCTCACGATCGGTCGATGAAAAACTGTTTTTT.

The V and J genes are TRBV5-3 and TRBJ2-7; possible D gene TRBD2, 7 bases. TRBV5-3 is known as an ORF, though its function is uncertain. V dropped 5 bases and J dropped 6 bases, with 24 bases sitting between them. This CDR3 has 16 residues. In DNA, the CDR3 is TGTGCCAGAAGATCCTCCCCCGGGGGGCTCCCATCCGAGCAGTACTTC. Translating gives CARRSSPGGLPSEQYF.

CDR3 nucleotide sequence: TGTGCCAGCAGTTCCCAGAGGCCTTATGGCTACACCTTC. Protein product: CASSSQRPYGYTF. This rearrangement joins TRBV28 to TRBJ1-2; D not certain. The CDR3 contains 13 residues. The germline gives CDR1 MDHEN, CDR2 SYDVKM. V lost 4 bases and J lost 5, with 11 bases in between.

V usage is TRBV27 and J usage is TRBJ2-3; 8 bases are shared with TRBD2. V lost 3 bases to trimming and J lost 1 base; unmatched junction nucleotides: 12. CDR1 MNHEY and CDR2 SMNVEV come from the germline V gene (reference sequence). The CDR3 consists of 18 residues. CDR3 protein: CASSFRSGGLGRTDTQYF. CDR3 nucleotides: TGTGCCAGCAGTTTCCGGTCGGGAGGGCTAGGGCGCACAGATACGCAGTATTTT.

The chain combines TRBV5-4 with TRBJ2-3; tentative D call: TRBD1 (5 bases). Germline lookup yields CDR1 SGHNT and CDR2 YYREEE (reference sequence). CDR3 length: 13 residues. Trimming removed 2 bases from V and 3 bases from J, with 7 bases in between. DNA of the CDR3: TGTGCCAGCAGCTTCCAGGGTACAGATACGCAGTATTTT. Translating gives CASSFQGTDTQYF.

CDR3 region: CSASWSSGSTDTQYF. CDR3 nucleotide sequence: TGCAGTGCTAGTTGGTCTAGCGGCAGCACAGATACGCAGTATTTT. The chain carries TRBV20-1 and TRBJ2-3, with 7 bases aligning to TRBD2. With V trimmed by 3 bases and J by 0 bases, 6 bases remained unmatched. From germline, CDR1 is DFQATT and CDR2 SNEGSKA (reference sequence). The CDR3 length is 15 residues.